The rows below give T cell receptor beta chains drawn from one sample of a study of blood T cells in healthy people across ages. MiXCR, run by TCRdb on the 5' RACE reads, gives a single entry per CDR3 protein. The sample gives about 680,000 distinct CDR3 sequences, roughly 50% of which show up once; under 35% is in the top ten. Sequenced material: blood. These receptors were taken from a woman aged 60-75 years in good health. The CDR3 runs from the conserved cysteine through the conserved F or W.

V gene,CDR3 length,CDR3 protein
TRBV27,13,CASSLDGVNEQFF
TRBV28,15,CASTAGETATDTQYF
TRBV20-1,12,CSARDLLREQYF
TRBV7-2,16,CASSLAAGTANYGYTF
TRBV10-3,17,CAISESGGERPQETQYF
TRBV7-2,20,CASSLAYRGSTSGTYNEQFF
TRBV7-2,14,CASSKGGSLVAQHF
TRBV7-2,16,CASSLARGGAKNIQYF
TRBV12-3/TRBV12-4,15,CASSFVTGGNDEQFF
TRBV7-3,12,CASSPTGFEAFF
TRBV6-1,12,CASRWAGTEAFF
TRBV29-1,15,CSVVGGDKSNEKLFF
TRBV5-5,16,CASSLVPGDSYNEQFF
TRBV11-1,17,CASSPLQSSGRKETQYF
TRBV6-1,13,CASSEGLLYEQYF
TRBV25-1,15,CASSEWGQLNSPLHF
TRBV18,15,CASSPLGGQSYEQYF
TRBV18,15,CASSPKGQENNEQFF
TRBV27,15,CASSRTSGSGETQYF
TRBV28,14,CASSLGGKYNEQFF
TRBV7-9,13,CASSLGERHEQFF
TRBV2,15,CASSNRGPGANVLTF
TRBV3-1,13,CASSQDPGFFQFF
TRBV25-1,14,CASSVETGLETQYF
TRBV12-3/TRBV12-4,15,CASALRREAPHEQYF